This T cell receptor (beta chain) was documented in a study of CD8+ T cells in alopecia areata. Overall study context: Patients in the treated group were given tofacitinib by mouth, 5 to 10 mg twice a day. Tofacitinib therapy lasting 6 to 18 months was followed by 6 months off drug.

Study outcomes and limitations: TCR sharing was clearer in mice than between patients, perhaps partly owing to patient HLA diversity. Lesional scalp displayed greater clonality than normal scalp, most notably in alopecia totalis/universalis.

Extracted RNA was reverse transcribed into cDNA, the sequencing template. Sequenced by immunoSEQ multiplex PCR; TCRdb stores in-frame clones only, minus some. The sample lists 130,000 to 150,000 clones; about 51% were seen once. Trimming shortened V by 0 bases and J by 7 bases, and 16 bases separated the two germline ends. This CDR3 comprises 15 residues. The V gene's germline CDR1 is GTSNPN and CDR2 SVGIG (reference sequence). This clone has just one count. Its specificity is unknown. The clonotype was recovered from a human donor with alopecia areata. Sequences were derived from CD4+ T cells sorted from blood, sampled at week 0. V gene TRBV30 combines with J gene TRBJ1-5; possibly TRBD1 for D (6 bases). Here the CDR3 DNA reads TGTGCCTGGAGTGTACGGGCAGGGGCCAAGCAGCCCCAGCATTTT. Protein product: CAWSVRAGAKQPQHF.